The clone carrying this T cell receptor beta chain was counted between two and nine times. Its antigen remains unknown. The junction departs from germline at one end; a sequencing error may be responsible. Other nucleotide sequences in the sample specify the same CDR3. The entry originates in a study of metastatic and nonmetastatic thyroid tumors. Study summary: Repertoires were compared across blood and tumor or nodule tissue from malignant and benign thyroid patients.

Study findings and constraints: Malignant thyroid tumors reportedly exceeded benign nodules significantly in TCR beta diversity, with the difference appearing in blood and tumor.

Per germline, CDR1 SQVTM and CDR2 ANQGSEA. The CDR3 has 12 amino acids. Among the patients, none had received any treatment before thyroid surgery. In the authors' workflow: CDR3 differences across clinicopathological groups were used to build a distant-metastasis classifier for papillary thyroid cancer. TCRdb recomputed clones from the PCR reads via MiXCR. TCRdb assigned the V and J calls; the authors' analysis was not used. The repertoire holds 4,000 to 5,000 clones, about 30% seen once, with approximately 17% in the top ten. The chain combines TRBV29-1 with TRBJ1-2; no clear D. This receptor was taken from a female donor with papillary thyroid cancer or a benign thyroid nodule (not recorded which). Some clones in this sample may be carry-over from other donors' samples. Sequencing used adjacent normal tissue. CDR3 coding DNA: TGCAGCGTTGAAAGCAACCTATATGGATACACCTTC. It specifies CSVESNLYGYTF.